This T cell receptor (beta chain) emerged from a study of shared clonotypes between healthy human individuals. Clones were sequenced by immunoSEQ multiplex PCR, and TCRdb holds only the in-frame ones, with some missing. The sample carries fewer than 600,000 clones, about 85% recorded once. This sequence originates from a woman between 40 and 50 years old in good health. Some clones in this sample may be carry-over from other donors' samples. The source material was PBMCs.

The CDR3 sequence is CASRMGARGTGELFF. In nucleotides, the CDR3 is TGTGCCAGCAGGATGGGGGCGAGAGGGACCGGGGAGCTGTTTTTT. The V call is TRBV6-1, the J call TRBJ2-2; possible D gene TRBD1, 6 bases. Trimming took off 6 bases at V and 5 bases at J, with 16 bases between the two ends. CDR3 length: 15 residues. Germline loops: CDR1 MNHNS, CDR2 SASEGT.